This TCR beta chain was captured by sequencing in a study of cytomegalovirus exposure and HLA in healthy donors. Study-level findings and limits: When analyzed later, a missense DCLRE1C variant was found to be linked to TCR beta V- and J-gene trimming. Cytomegalovirus-associated status was assigned to 164 TCR beta chains.

In the PCR, 60 Vbeta and 13 Jbeta primers were used. TCRdb's copy holds only in-frame clones and misses some; the assay was immunoSEQ multiplex PCR. Among more than 80,000 clones, 60% to 80% were seen once, and the ten largest hold 19%. V was shortened by 3 bases and J by 10 bases, with 21 bases between the two germline ends. The CDR3 length is 15 residues. In germline, CDR1 is MNHNS, CDR2 SASEGT. The table lists this clone with a few counts. What it binds is not known. The source is a woman aged 55-69 years in good health and CMV-seropositive. Sample: PBMCs. V gene TRBV6-1 combines with J gene TRBJ1-1, with a weak D call TRBD1 (5 bases). CDR3 protein: CASSDRGGPWGGAFF. Here the CDR3 DNA reads TGTGCCAGCAGTGACCGGGGAGGCCCGTGGGGGGGAGCTTTCTTT.